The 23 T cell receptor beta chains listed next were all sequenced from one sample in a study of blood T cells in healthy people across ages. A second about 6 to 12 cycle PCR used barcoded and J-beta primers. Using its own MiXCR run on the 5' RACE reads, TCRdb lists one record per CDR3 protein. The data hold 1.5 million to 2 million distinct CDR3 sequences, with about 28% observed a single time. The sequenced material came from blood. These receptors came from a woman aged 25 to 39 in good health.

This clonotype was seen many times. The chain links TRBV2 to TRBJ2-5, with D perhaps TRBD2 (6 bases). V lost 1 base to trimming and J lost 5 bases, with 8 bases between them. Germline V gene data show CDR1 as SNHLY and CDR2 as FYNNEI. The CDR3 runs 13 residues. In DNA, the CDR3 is TGTGCCAGCAGTGAAGAGGGGAGGGAGACCCAGTACTTC. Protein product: CASSEEGRETQYF.

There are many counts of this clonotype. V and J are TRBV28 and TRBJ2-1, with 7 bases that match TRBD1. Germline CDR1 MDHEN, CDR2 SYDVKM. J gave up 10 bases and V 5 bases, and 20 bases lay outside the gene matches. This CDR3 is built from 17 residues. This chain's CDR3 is CASSAASGTEGWGEQFF. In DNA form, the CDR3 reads TGTGCCAGCAGTGCAGCATCCGGGACAGAGGGTTGGGGGGAGCAGTTCTTC. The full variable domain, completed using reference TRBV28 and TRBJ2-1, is DVKVTQSSRYLVKRTGEKVFLECVQDMDHENMFWYRQDPGLGLRLIYFSYDVKMKEKGDIPEGYSVSREKKERFSLILESASTNQTSMYLCASSAASGTEGWGEQFFGPGTRLTVL.

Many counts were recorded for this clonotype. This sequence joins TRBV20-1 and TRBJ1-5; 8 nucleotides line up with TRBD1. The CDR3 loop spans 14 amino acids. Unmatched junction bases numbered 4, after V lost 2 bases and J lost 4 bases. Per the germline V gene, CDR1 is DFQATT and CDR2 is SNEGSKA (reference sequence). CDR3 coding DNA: TGCAGTGCTAGAAACAGGGGGAGTAATCAGCCCCAGCATTTT. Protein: CSARNRGSNQPQHF.

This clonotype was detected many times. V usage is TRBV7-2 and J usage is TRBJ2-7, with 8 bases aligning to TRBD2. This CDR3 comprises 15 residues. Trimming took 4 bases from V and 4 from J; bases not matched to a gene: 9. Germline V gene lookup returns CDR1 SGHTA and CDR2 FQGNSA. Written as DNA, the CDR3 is TGTGCCAGCAGCTCCGCCGGGACTAGGAGGTACGAGCAGTACTTC. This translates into CASSSAGTRRYEQYF. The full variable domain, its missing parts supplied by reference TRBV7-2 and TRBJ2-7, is GAGVSQSPSNKVTEKGKDVELRCDPISGHTALYWYRQSLGQGLEFLIYFQGNSAPDKSGLPSDRFSAERTGGSVSTLTIQRTQQEDSAVYLCASSSAGTRRYEQYFGPGTRLTVT.

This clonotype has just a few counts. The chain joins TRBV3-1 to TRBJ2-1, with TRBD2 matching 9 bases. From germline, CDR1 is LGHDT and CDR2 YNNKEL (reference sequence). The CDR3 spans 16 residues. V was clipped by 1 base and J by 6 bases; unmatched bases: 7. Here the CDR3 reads CASSQVQREVRNEQFF. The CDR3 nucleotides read TGTGCCAGCAGCCAAGTCCAGCGGGAGGTTCGCAATGAGCAGTTCTTC.

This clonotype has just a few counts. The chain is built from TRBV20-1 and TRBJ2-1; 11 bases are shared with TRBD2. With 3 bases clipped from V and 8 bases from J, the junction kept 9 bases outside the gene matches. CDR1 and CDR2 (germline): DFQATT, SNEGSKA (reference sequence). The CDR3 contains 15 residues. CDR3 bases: TGCAGTGCTAGCCCCCCTAGCGGGAGGCTGGATGAGCAGTTCTTC. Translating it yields CSASPPSGRLDEQFF.

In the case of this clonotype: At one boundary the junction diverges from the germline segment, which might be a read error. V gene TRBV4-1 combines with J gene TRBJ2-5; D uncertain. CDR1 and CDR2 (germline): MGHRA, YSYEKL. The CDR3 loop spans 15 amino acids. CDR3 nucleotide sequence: TGCGCCAACAGCCCCTCGGAGACCCCCGGCGAGACCCAGTACTTC. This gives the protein CANSPSETPGETQYF.

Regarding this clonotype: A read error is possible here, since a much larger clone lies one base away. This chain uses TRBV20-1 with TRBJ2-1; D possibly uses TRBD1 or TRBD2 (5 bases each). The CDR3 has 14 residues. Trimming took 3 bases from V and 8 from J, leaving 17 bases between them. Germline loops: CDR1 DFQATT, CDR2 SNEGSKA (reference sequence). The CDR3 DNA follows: TGCAGTGCTAGTTCCGGGGCAGGGATCTATGAGCAGTTCTTC. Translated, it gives CSASSGAGIYEQFF.

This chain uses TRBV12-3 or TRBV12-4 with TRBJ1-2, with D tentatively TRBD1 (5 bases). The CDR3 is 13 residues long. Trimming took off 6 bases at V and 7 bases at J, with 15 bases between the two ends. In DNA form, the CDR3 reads TGTGCCAGCAGACCACAGGAGATTGGTGGCTACACCTTC. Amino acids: CASRPQEIGGYTF.

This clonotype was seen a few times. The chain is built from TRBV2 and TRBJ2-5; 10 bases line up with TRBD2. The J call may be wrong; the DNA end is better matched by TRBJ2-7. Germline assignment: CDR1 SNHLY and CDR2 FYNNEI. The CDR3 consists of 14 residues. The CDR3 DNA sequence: TGTGCCAGCACCGTAGCGGGGGGTATTTCCGAGCAGTACTTC. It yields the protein CASTVAGGISEQYF.

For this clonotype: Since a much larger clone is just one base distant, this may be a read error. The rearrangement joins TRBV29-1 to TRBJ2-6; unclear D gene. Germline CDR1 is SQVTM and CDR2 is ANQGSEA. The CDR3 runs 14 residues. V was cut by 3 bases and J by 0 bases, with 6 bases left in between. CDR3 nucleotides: TGCAGCGTTGACGAGTGCTCTGGGGCCAACGTCCTGACTTTC. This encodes CSVDECSGANVLTF.

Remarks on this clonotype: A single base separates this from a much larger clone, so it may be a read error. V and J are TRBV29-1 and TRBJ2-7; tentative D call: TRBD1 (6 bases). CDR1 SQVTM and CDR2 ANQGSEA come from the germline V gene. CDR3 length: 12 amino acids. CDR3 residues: CSGERTAYEQYF. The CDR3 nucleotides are TGCAGCGGTGAACGGACAGCCTACGAGCAGTACTTC.

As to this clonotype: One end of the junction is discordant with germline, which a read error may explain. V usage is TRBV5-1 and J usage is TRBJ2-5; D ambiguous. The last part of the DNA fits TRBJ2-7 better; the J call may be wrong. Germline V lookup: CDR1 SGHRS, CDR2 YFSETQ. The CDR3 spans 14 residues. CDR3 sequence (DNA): TGCGCCAGCAGCTTACAAGGGTTCTCCGACGAGCAGTACTTC. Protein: CASSLQGFSDEQYF.

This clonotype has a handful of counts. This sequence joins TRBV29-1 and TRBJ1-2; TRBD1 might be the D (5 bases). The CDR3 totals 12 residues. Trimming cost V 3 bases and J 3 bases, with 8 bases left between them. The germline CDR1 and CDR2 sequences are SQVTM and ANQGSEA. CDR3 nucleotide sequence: TGCAGCGTTGATACAGGCTACTATGGCTACACCTTC. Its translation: CSVDTGYYGYTF.

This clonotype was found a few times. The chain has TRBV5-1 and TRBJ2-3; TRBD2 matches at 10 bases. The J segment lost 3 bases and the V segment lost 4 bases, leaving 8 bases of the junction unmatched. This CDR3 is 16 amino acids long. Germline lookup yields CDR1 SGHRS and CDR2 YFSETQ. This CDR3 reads CASSLTPLAGTDTQYF. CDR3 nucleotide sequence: TGCGCCAGCAGCCTCACCCCACTAGCGGGGACAGATACGCAGTATTTT.

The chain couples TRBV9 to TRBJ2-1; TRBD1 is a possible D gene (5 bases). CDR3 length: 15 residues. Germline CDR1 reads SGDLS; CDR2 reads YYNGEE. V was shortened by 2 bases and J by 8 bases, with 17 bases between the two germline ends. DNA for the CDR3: TGTGCCAGCAGCGTCCAGGGCTTAGCCGGCGATGAGCAGTTCTTC. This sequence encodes CASSVQGLAGDEQFF.

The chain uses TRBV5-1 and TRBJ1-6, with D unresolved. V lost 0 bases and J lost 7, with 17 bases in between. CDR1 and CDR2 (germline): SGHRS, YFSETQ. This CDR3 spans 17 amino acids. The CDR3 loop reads CASSLGSSTLGNSPLHF. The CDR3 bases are TGCGCCAGCAGCTTGGGTTCCTCCACACTTGGGAATTCACCCCTCCACTTT. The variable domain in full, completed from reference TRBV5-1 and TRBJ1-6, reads KAGVTQTPRYLIKTRGQQVTLSCSPISGHRSVSWYQQTPGQGLQFLFEYFSETQRNKGNFPGRFSGRQFSNSRSEMNVSTLELGDSALYLCASSLGSSTLGNSPLHFGNGTRLTVT.

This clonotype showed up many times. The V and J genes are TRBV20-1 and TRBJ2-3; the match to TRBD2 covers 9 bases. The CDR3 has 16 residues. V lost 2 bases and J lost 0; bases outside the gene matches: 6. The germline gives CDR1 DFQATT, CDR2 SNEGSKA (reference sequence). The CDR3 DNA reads TGCAGTGCTAGAACTAGCGGGTCCTCTAGCACAGATACGCAGTATTTT. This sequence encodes CSARTSGSSSTDTQYF.

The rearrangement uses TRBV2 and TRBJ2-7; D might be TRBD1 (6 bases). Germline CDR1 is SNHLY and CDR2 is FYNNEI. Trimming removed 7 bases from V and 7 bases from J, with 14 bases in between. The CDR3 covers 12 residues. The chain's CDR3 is CASTHRGHEQYF. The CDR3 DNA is TGTGCCAGCACCCATCGGGGACATGAGCAGTACTTC.

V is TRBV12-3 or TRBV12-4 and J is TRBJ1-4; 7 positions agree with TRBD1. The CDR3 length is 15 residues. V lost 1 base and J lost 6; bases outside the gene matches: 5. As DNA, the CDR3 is TGTGCCAGCAGTTTAGAGAGGGGGCGCCATGAAAAACTGTTTTTT. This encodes CASSLERGRHEKLFF.

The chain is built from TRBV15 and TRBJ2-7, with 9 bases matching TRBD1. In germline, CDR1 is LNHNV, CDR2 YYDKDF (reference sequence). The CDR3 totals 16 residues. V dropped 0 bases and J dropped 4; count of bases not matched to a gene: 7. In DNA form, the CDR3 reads TGTGCCACCAGCAGAGAGTGGGGACAGGGTCAGTACGAGCAGTACTTC. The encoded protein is CATSREWGQGQYEQYF. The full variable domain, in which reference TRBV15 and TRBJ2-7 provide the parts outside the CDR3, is DAMVIQNPRYQVTQFGKPVTLSCSQTLNHNVMYWYQQKSSQAPKLLFHYYDKDFNNEADTPDNFQSRRPNTSFCFLDIRSPGLGDTAMYLCATSREWGQGQYEQYFGPGTRLTVT.

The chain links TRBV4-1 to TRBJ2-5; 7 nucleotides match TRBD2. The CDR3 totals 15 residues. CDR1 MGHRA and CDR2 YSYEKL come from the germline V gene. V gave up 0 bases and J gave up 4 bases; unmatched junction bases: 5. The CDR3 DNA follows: TGCGCCAGCAGCCAAGATATCGCTAGCGGAGAGACCCAGTACTTC. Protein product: CASSQDIASGETQYF.

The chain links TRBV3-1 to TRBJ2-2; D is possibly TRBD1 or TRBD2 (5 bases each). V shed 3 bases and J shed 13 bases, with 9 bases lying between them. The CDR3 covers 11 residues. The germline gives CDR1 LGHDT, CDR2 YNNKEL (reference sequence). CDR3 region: CASSQGPGLFF. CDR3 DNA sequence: TGTGCCAGCAGCCAGGGACCAGGGCTGTTTTTT. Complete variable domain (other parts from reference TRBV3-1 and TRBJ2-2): DTAVSQTPKYLVTQMGNDKSIKCEQNLGHDTMYWYKQDSKKFLKIMFSYNNKELIINETVPNRFSPKSPDKAHLNLHINSLELGDSAVYFCASSQGPGLFFGEGSRLTVL.